Shown below are 26 T cell receptor beta chains from a single sample sequenced in a study of early T cells in non-severe SARS-CoV-2 infection. A single record per CDR3 protein comes from TCRdb applying MiXCR to the 5' RACE reads. The data hold about 33,000 distinct CDR3 sequences, with about 5% observed a single time. Sequencing used whole blood. The receptor set was obtained from an adult who was a healthcare worker with PCR-confirmed SARS-CoV-2 infection or an uninfected control (not recorded which).

This clonotype was detected ten times or more. The chain couples TRBV10-3 to TRBJ2-1, with D possibly being TRBD1 or TRBD2 (6 bases each). CDR3 length: 16 residues. V was clipped by 4 bases and J by 0 bases, with 13 bases between them. CDR1 and CDR2 from the germline V gene are ENHRY and SYGVKD. As DNA, the CDR3 is TGTGCCATCAGTGGGAGGGGGGCGCCCTCCTACAATGAGCAGTTCTTC. The encoded protein is CAISGRGAPSYNEQFF.

This clonotype was recorded at least ten times. This sequence joins TRBV12-3 or TRBV12-4 and TRBJ2-3, with D tentatively TRBD1 or TRBD2 (6 bases each). Between the trimmed V and J ends, which lost 2 bases and 6 bases, there was a span of 15 bases. The CDR3 runs to 15 residues. The CDR3 bases are TGTGCCAGCAGTTTATTGGGGGGCAAAGTCGATACGCAGTATTTT. Its protein product is CASSLLGGKVDTQYF.

This clonotype was found many times. V is TRBV6-5 and J is TRBJ2-3; the match to TRBD1 covers 9 bases. This CDR3 comprises 16 residues. Germline CDR1 and CDR2: MNHEY and SVGAGI. The ends lost 0 bases at V and 1 base at J; junction bases unmatched: 2. CDR3 sequence reads: CASSYSTGGGTDTQYF. DNA for the CDR3: TGTGCCAGCAGTTACTCGACAGGGGGTGGCACAGATACGCAGTATTTT.

The genes are TRBV29-1 and TRBJ2-7, with D uncertain. There are 13 residues in the CDR3. Trimming left V 2 bases short and J 2 bases short, with 10 bases between. Looked up from germline, CDR1 is SQVTM and CDR2 is ANQGSEA. CDR3 nucleotide sequence: TGCAGCGTTGAAATAGAGACACCCTACGAGCAGTACTTC. Its protein product is CSVEIETPYEQYF.

At least ten counts were recorded for this clonotype. The chain joins TRBV27 to TRBJ1-2, with a weak D call TRBD1 (5 bases). V was pared by 1 base and J by 3 bases, with 12 bases between. CDR1 and CDR2 from the germline V gene are MNHEY and SMNVEV (reference sequence). The CDR3 consists of 15 residues. CDR3 amino acids: CASSLYPRTHYGYTF. DNA for the CDR3: TGTGCCAGCAGTTTATACCCCCGGACACACTATGGCTACACCTTC.

This chain joins TRBV29-1 and TRBJ2-7; TRBD2 aligns across 12 bases. This CDR3 is built from 15 residues. The V and J ends lost 5 bases and 4 bases, in that order; junction bases with no gene match: 9. CDR1 and CDR2 from the germline V gene are SQVTM and ANQGSEA. The CDR3 sequence is CSVTSGGSPGYEQYF. Here the CDR3 DNA reads TGCAGCGTTACTAGCGGGGGGTCCCCAGGTTACGAGCAGTACTTC.

This clonotype was detected only a few times. The rearrangement joins TRBV5-6 to TRBJ2-3; 13 nucleotides match TRBD2. Germline-derived CDR1 and CDR2 are SGHDT and YYEEEE. J was trimmed by 1 base and V by 4 bases; bases with no gene match: 3. The CDR3 totals 16 residues. In DNA, the CDR3 is TGTGCCAGCAGCCACGGGACTAGCGGGGGCACAGATACGCAGTATTTT. Its protein is CASSHGTSGGTDTQYF. The full variable domain, its missing parts supplied by reference TRBV5-6 and TRBJ2-3, is DAGVTQSPTHLIKTRGQQVTLRCSPKSGHDTVSWYQQALGQGPQFIFQYYEEEERQRGNFPDRFSGHQFPNYSSELNVNALLLGDSALYLCASSHGTSGGTDTQYFGPGTRLTVL.

This clonotype has just a few counts. The chain recombines TRBV7-2 with TRBJ2-1; no clear D. Germline V gives CDR1 SGHTA, CDR2 FQGNSA. The V end lost 5 bases, the J end lost 7 bases, and 15 bases lay between the germline ends. The CDR3 length is 14 residues. The CDR3 spells CASSPYGKRNEQFF. The CDR3 DNA is TGTGCCAGCAGCCCCTATGGGAAGAGGAATGAGCAGTTCTTC.

This clonotype appeared many times. The rearrangement links TRBV6-1 to TRBJ2-2, with 10 bases matching TRBD2. CDR3 length: 15 residues. The germline V gene has CDR1 MNHNS and CDR2 SASEGT. Trimming took 6 bases from V and 6 from J; bases not matched to a gene: 7. This CDR3 is CASRGTSDPPGELFF. CDR3 coding DNA: TGTGCCAGCAGGGGGACTAGCGATCCCCCCGGGGAGCTGTTTTTT.

This clonotype has ten or more counts. The V and J genes are TRBV7-2 and TRBJ2-2; unclear D gene. Germline V gene sequence: CDR1 SGHTA, CDR2 FQGNSA. This CDR3 contains 14 residues. The V end was cut by 5 bases, the J end by 2 bases, with 9 bases between. The CDR3 is CASSVGRNTGELFF. CDR3 sequence (DNA): TGTGCCAGCAGCGTGGGCCGAAACACCGGGGAGCTGTTTTTT.

This clonotype was seen many times. The V and J genes are TRBV7-3 and TRBJ2-2; D not certain. Deletions cut 3 bases from V and 7 bases from J, with 6 bases between. This CDR3 has 12 amino acids. Germline CDR1 reads SGHTA; CDR2 reads FQGTGA. The DNA of the CDR3 is TGTGCCAGCAGCTTTATAGACGGGGAGCTGTTTTTT. This sequence encodes CASSFIDGELFF.

Many counts were recorded for this clonotype. The chain uses TRBV18 and TRBJ1-2; 9 bases align to TRBD1. Germline CDR1 is KGHSH and CDR2 is LQKENI. The junction had 13 bases not matched to a gene; V was cut back by 6 bases and J by 8 bases. The CDR3 is 15 amino acids. CDR3 loop: CASSPRDRVEEGYTF. The CDR3 DNA is TGTGCCAGCTCGCCCCGGGACAGGGTAGAAGAAGGCTACACCTTC.

This clonotype was picked up many times. The chain recombines TRBV6-6 with TRBJ2-1; 16 bases agree with TRBD2. Germline loops: CDR1 MNHNY, CDR2 SVGAGI (reference sequence). This CDR3 is built from 18 residues. Germline trimming cut 7 bases from V and 8 bases from J; bases unmatched to any gene: 14. The DNA for the CDR3 is TGTGCCAGCATCTCCGGGACTAGCGGGGGGGCAGGTATCTATGAGCAGTTCTTC. It encodes CASISGTSGGAGIYEQFF.

This clonotype occurred many times. The rearrangement uses TRBV6-1 and TRBJ2-5; D unclear. CDR1 is MNHNS and CDR2 is SASEGT in the germline V gene. The V end was cut by 2 bases, the J end by 2 bases, with 12 bases between. The CDR3 totals 15 residues. CDR3 sequence: CASSETWLTQETQYF. The CDR3, as DNA: TGTGCCAGCAGTGAAACATGGCTAACACAAGAGACCCAGTACTTC.

The V and J genes are TRBV5-5 and TRBJ2-2; no firm D call. Trimming took off 1 base at V and 1 base at J, with 8 bases between the two ends. CDR1 is SGHKS and CDR2 is YYEKEE in the germline V gene (reference sequence). The CDR3 loop spans 15 amino acids. The CDR3 DNA reads as TGTGCCAGCAGCTTGTGGGTGGGGAACACCGGGGAGCTGTTTTTT. Protein product: CASSLWVGNTGELFF. The whole variable domain, remainder taken from reference TRBV5-5 and TRBJ2-2, is DAGVTQSPTHLIKTRGQQVTLRCSPISGHKSVSWYQQVLGQGPQFIFQYYEKEERGRGNFPDRFSARQFPNYSSELNVNALLLGDSALYLCASSLWVGNTGELFFGEGSRLTVL.

CDR3 in amino acids: CASSLSGENTEAFF. CDR3 DNA: TGTGCCAGCAGCTTATCGGGGGAGAACACTGAAGCTTTCTTT. The J gene is TRBJ1-1, the V gene TRBV7-6, with D tentatively TRBD1 (5 bases). The CDR3 covers 14 residues. The germline V gene has CDR1 SGHVS and CDR2 FNYEAQ. Trimming took 2 bases from V and 1 from J, leaving 8 bases between them.

This clonotype was counted a few times. V gene TRBV28 combines with J gene TRBJ1-5; 7 bases are shared with TRBD1. V lost 6 bases and J lost 2; bases outside the gene matches: 7. CDR3 size: 15 residues. Germline V lookup: CDR1 MDHEN, CDR2 SYDVKM. The CDR3 region has the DNA TGTGCCAGCAGGCACCAGGGGGGTCGCAATCAGCCCCAGCATTTT. It codes for CASRHQGGRNQPQHF.

This chain connects TRBV4-1 to TRBJ1-1; TRBD1 might be the D (6 bases). Looked up from germline, CDR1 is MGHRA and CDR2 is YSYEKL. V was trimmed by 0 bases and J by 4 bases, leaving 6 bases between them. The CDR3 has 13 residues. The CDR3 protein is CASSQDRGTEAFF. Written as DNA, the CDR3 is TGCGCCAGCAGCCAAGACAGGGGCACTGAAGCTTTCTTT.

Turning to this clonotype: This could be a read error, since a much larger clone is one nucleotide away. The CDR3 does not close with the conserved phenylalanine or tryptophan, likely indicating a read error. The rearrangement uses TRBV28 and TRBJ2-3; possibly TRBD1 for D (6 bases). The CDR3 covers 16 residues. V was shortened by 5 bases and J by 4 bases, with 19 bases between the two germline ends. Per the germline V gene, CDR1 is MDHEN and CDR2 is SYDVKM. CDR3 residues: CASSRIQGFGADTQYL. CDR3 nucleotides: TGTGCCAGCAGTCGGATACAGGGTTTTGGTGCAGATACGCAGTATTTA.

The chain recombines TRBV6-5 with TRBJ1-2; 9 positions agree with TRBD1. CDR1 and CDR2 from the germline V gene are MNHEY and SVGAGI. With 4 bases clipped from V and 6 bases from J, the junction kept 6 bases outside the gene matches. CDR3 size: 14 residues. In DNA form, the CDR3 reads TGTGCCAGCAGTTCGAGACAGGGGGAAAATGGCTACACCTTC. This codes for CASSSRQGENGYTF.

The V gene is TRBV6-6, the J gene TRBJ2-5, with D tentatively TRBD1 or TRBD2 (5 bases each). V was trimmed by 6 bases and J by 2 bases, leaving 10 bases between them. CDR3 length: 13 residues. In germline, CDR1 is MNHNY, CDR2 SVGAGI (reference sequence). The CDR3 reads CASRRDVQETQYF. The CDR3, as DNA: TGTGCCAGCAGACGGGACGTACAAGAGACCCAGTACTTC.

The rearrangement uses TRBV7-9 and TRBJ2-3, with D perhaps TRBD1 (6 bases). From germline, CDR1 is SEHNR and CDR2 FQNEAQ (reference sequence). The CDR3 consists of 13 residues. V lost 3 bases, J lost 5 bases, and 9 bases lay in between. CDR3 sequence (DNA): TGTGCCAGCAGCTTGTCACAGGGAGATACGCAGTATTTT. This codes for CASSLSQGDTQYF.

The chain couples TRBV12-3 or TRBV12-4 to TRBJ2-5; weak D call: TRBD2 (6 bases). Trimming shortened V by 8 bases and J by 1 base, and 14 bases separated the two germline ends. CDR3 length: 14 amino acids. For the CDR3, the DNA is TGTGCCAGCCGGCAAGGGACTCTCCAAGAGACCCAGTACTTC. Translating it yields CASRQGTLQETQYF.

This clonotype has just a few counts. V and J are TRBV28 and TRBJ1-1, with D possibly being TRBD1 (6 bases). Trimming removed 6 bases at V and 7 bases at J, with 12 bases between. Germline-derived CDR1 and CDR2 are MDHEN and SYDVKM. The CDR3 sequence is 12 residues long. This chain's CDR3 is CASRDSESEAFF. The DNA of the CDR3 is TGTGCCAGCAGGGACAGTGAAAGTGAAGCTTTCTTT.

The sample holds a few counts of this clonotype. The chain uses TRBV5-5 and TRBJ2-7; D tentatively reads TRBD1 or TRBD2 (5 bases each). V was trimmed by 4 bases and J by 0 bases, leaving 14 bases between them. CDR1 is SGHKS and CDR2 is YYEKEE in the germline V gene (reference sequence). There are 15 residues in the CDR3. CDR3 nucleotide sequence: TGTGCCAGCAGCAGCCGGGACGCTGACTCCTACGAGCAGTACTTC. Translation gives CASSSRDADSYEQYF.

The chain couples TRBV20-1 to TRBJ2-3; 8 nucleotides agree with TRBD2. J was trimmed by 1 base and V by 3 bases; bases with no gene match: 0. Germline lookup yields CDR1 DFQATT and CDR2 SNEGSKA (reference sequence). The CDR3 is 13 residues long. The chain's CDR3 is CSASSGGTDTQYF. CDR3 in DNA: TGCAGTGCTAGTAGCGGGGGCACAGATACGCAGTATTTT.